In this sample, the clone carrying this TCR beta chain turned up a few times. What it binds is not known. This record belongs to a study of cytomegalovirus exposure and HLA in healthy donors. Primers: 60 Vbeta forward and 13 Jbeta reverse. The method was immunoSEQ multiplex PCR; TCRdb's version includes in-frame clones alone and lacks a portion of them. The sample holds under 150,000 clones, around four fifths seen once. Study-level findings and limits: Indistinguishable V segments, including TRBV6-2 and TRBV6-3, were excluded. Both high specificity and high sensitivity reportedly marked the classifier's diagnosis of cytomegalovirus status. Donors were assumed by presence/absence analyses to have roughly uniform sequencing depth.

Germline values: CDR1 MDHEN, CDR2 SYDVKM. V was clipped by 6 bases and J by 7 bases; unmatched bases: 9. This CDR3 is built from 14 residues. The sequence was collected from a male donor in good health and CMV-seronegative. Sequenced material: PBMCs. The rearrangement links TRBV28 to TRBJ2-7; the match to TRBD2 covers 10 bases. CDR3 DNA sequence: TGTGCCAGCAGAGGGACTAGCGATCTCCGGGAGCAGTACTTC. Its protein product is CASRGTSDLREQYF.